These 16 T cell receptor beta chains originate from one sample sequenced in a study of control samples from healthy donors and cancer patients. Profiled with immunoSEQ multiplex PCR; TCRdb holds only in-frame clones, not every one. The sample has about 82,000 clones; around 94% are singletons. The sequenced sample was blood. All receptors derive from a woman aged 18-29 years in good health.

The chain has TRBV12-3 or TRBV12-4 and TRBJ1-2; D is ambiguous. This CDR3 region has 13 residues. V lost 3 bases to trimming and J lost 4 bases, with 9 bases between them. CDR3 sequence: CASSLQDTYGYTF. As DNA, the CDR3 is TGTGCCAGCAGTTTGCAGGATACCTATGGCTACACCTTC.

The J gene is TRBJ2-3, the V gene TRBV24-1, with 9 nucleotides matching TRBD1. J gave up 5 bases and V 3 bases, and 5 bases lay outside the gene matches. Germline loops: CDR1 KGHDR, CDR2 SFDVKD. This CDR3 comprises 15 residues. Written as DNA, the CDR3 is TGTGCCACCAGTGATCGGACAGGGGTTGGAGATACGCAGTATTTT. Its protein is CATSDRTGVGDTQYF.

The rearrangement links TRBV12-3 or TRBV12-4 to TRBJ2-7, with 7 bases that match TRBD1. CDR3 length equals 13 residues. The V gene end was trimmed by 6 bases and the J gene end by 3 bases; junction bases not matched to a gene: 5. The CDR3 DNA is TGTGCCAGCAGACAAGACAGGGACTACGAGCAGTACTTC. It codes for CASRQDRDYEQYF.

This rearrangement joins TRBV27 to TRBJ2-1; D not resolved. Germline-derived CDR1 and CDR2 are MNHEY and SMNVEV (reference sequence). The germline V and J ends were trimmed by 5 bases and 8 bases, with 19 bases remaining between them. The CDR3 extends over 15 amino acids. CDR3 nucleotide sequence: TGTGCCAGCAGTCCAACCTTCGTGGGTTTCGATGAGCAGTTCTTC. It encodes CASSPTFVGFDEQFF.

The gene calls are TRBV20-1 and TRBJ2-5; D is unclear. The CDR3 spans 12 residues. Trimming removed 3 bases from V and 2 bases from J, with 7 bases in between. Germline CDR1 DFQATT, CDR2 SNEGSKA (reference sequence). The CDR3 loop reads CSASWSQETQYF. In nucleotides, the CDR3 is TGCAGTGCTAGTTGGTCGCAAGAGACCCAGTACTTC.

The chain joins TRBV27 to TRBJ2-3; unclear D gene. The V gene lost 8 bases and the J gene lost 1 base, with 10 bases spanning the gap. The germline CDR1 and CDR2 sequences are MNHEY and SMNVEV (reference sequence). There are 13 residues in the CDR3. CDR3 sequence: CASRRVGTDTQYF. DNA for the CDR3: TGTGCCAGCCGAAGGGTGGGCACAGATACGCAGTATTTT.

The genes are TRBV28 and TRBJ1-2; 8 bases align to TRBD1. Germline CDR1 and CDR2: MDHEN and SYDVKM. The CDR3 is made up of 15 amino acids. With 7 bases clipped from V and 1 base from J, the junction kept 8 bases outside the gene matches. CDR3 sequence: CASISWTGINYGYTF. The CDR3 region has the DNA TGTGCCAGCATCTCCTGGACAGGGATTAACTATGGCTACACCTTC.

This chain uses TRBV28 with TRBJ1-1; D gene unclear. The CDR3 has 15 amino acids. Germline-derived CDR1 and CDR2 are MDHEN and SYDVKM. Deletions cut 5 bases from V and 1 base from J, with 14 bases between. CDR3 in amino acids: CASSPPALGNTEAFF. The CDR3 bases are TGTGCCAGCAGTCCCCCGGCCCTGGGGAACACTGAAGCTTTCTTT.

For the CDR3, the DNA is TGTGCCAGCAGCCAAGAGATCTTCTACGAGCAGTACTTC. Translation: CASSQEIFYEQYF. The rearrangement links TRBV14 to TRBJ2-7; no firm D call. V was pared by 0 bases and J by 3 bases, with 6 bases between. The germline gives CDR1 SGHDN, CDR2 FVKESK. This CDR3 region has 13 residues.

The chain recombines TRBV5-1 with TRBJ2-5; D call uncertain. V was trimmed by 3 bases and J by 2 bases, leaving 11 bases between them. The CDR3 is 14 residues long. The germline CDR1 and CDR2 sequences are SGHRS and YFSETQ. CDR3 nucleotide sequence: TGCGCCAGCAGCTCCTGGACGGAACAAGAGACCCAGTACTTC. This encodes CASSSWTEQETQYF.

A note on this clone: At one end the junction does not follow the germline gene, possibly because of a read error. The rearrangement links TRBV10-3 to TRBJ2-7; D ambiguous. The V gene's germline CDR1 is ENHRY and CDR2 SYGVKD. This CDR3 has 11 amino acids. The CDR3 loop reads CAISGNNEQYF. The CDR3 bases are TGTGCCATTAGTGGGAATAACGAGCAGTACTTC.

This clone was seen once. The genes are TRBV4-3 and TRBJ2-5; 8 bases agree with TRBD2. The CDR3 consists of 15 residues. Germline CDR1 LGHNA, CDR2 YSLEER. With V trimmed by 0 bases and J by 4 bases, 4 bases remained unmatched. CDR3 sequence: CASSQEALAGETQYF. CDR3 sequence (DNA): TGCGCCAGCAGCCAAGAGGCGCTAGCGGGAGAGACCCAGTACTTC.

The genes are TRBV25-1 and TRBJ1-4; 9 bases are a match to TRBD1. The CDR3 covers 14 residues. The V gene end was trimmed by 8 bases and the J gene end by 5 bases; junction bases not matched to a gene: 6. Looked up from germline, CDR1 is MGHDK and CDR2 is SYGVNS. DNA for the CDR3: TGTGCCAGCGGGGTGACAGGGGGAAATGAAAAACTGTTTTTT. This encodes CASGVTGGNEKLFF.

This chain uses TRBV6-1 with TRBJ1-5, with TRBD1 matching over 8 bases. The CDR3 covers 14 residues. V gave up 3 bases and J gave up 7 bases; unmatched junction bases: 5. In germline, CDR1 is MNHNS, CDR2 SASEGT. The CDR3 DNA follows: TGTGCCAGCAGTGAGCAGGGGGCATGGCAGCCCCAGCATTTT. Protein product: CASSEQGAWQPQHF.

This clone was seen at least ten times. This sequence joins TRBV4-2 and TRBJ1-4; D not resolved. Looked up from germline, CDR1 is LGHNA and CDR2 is YNFKEQ. The CDR3 is 18 amino acids. V was shortened by 0 bases and J by 0 bases, with 14 bases between the two germline ends. The CDR3 DNA reads TGTGCCAGCAGCCAAGATCTCACGATCAGTTCAACTAATGAAAAACTGTTTTTT. This translates into CASSQDLTISSTNEKLFF.

The gene calls are TRBV7-2 and TRBJ2-3; D is ambiguous. Trimming removed 5 bases from V and 2 bases from J, with 11 bases in between. The length of the CDR3 is 14 residues. Germline V gene data show CDR1 as SGHTA and CDR2 as FQGNSA. The CDR3 spells CASSPYGYTDTQYF. CDR3 DNA sequence: TGTGCCAGCAGCCCGTACGGGTACACAGATACGCAGTATTTT.